This TCR beta chain originates from a study of cytomegalovirus exposure and HLA in healthy donors. Whole-study context: The study's early data release held about 80 million unique TCRs from HLA-typed donors. Study outcomes and limitations: Reportedly, fewer N-insertions than the approximately 690-donor mean appeared in an Asian-associated ancestry cluster in a later analysis. The authors enumerated 180 or so TCR beta chains as linked to cytomegalovirus.

The PCR had 60 Vbeta and 13 Jbeta primers. Clones were read by immunoSEQ multiplex PCR, and TCRdb kept only the in-frame ones, dropping some. The sample shows 85,000 to 100,000 clones, approximately 64% of them seen only once. The V and J ends lost 3 bases and 4 bases, in that order; junction bases with no gene match: 5. This CDR3 contains 15 residues. Germline CDR1 is SGHRS and CDR2 is YFSETQ. A note on this clone: Its target is not known.

The specimen sequenced was PBMCs. The sequence was collected from a man in his fifties or sixties in good health and CMV-seronegative. The V gene is TRBV5-1, the J gene TRBJ2-5, with 11 bases aligning to TRBD2. The CDR3 sequence: CASSSGLAGRETQYF. The CDR3 DNA reads TGCGCCAGCAGCTCAGGACTAGCGGGTAGAGAGACCCAGTACTTC.